This record covers a single T cell receptor (beta chain). The antigen this receptor binds is unknown. For every CD8+ T cell subset, approximately 300,000 cells were flow-sorted straight into RLT lysis buffer, and each subset was sorted in triplicate. To keep memory contaminants out, a stringent definition of naive CD8+ T cells was applied: CD45RO-CCR7+CD27+CD95-. Using standard density gradient centrifugation, peripheral blood mononuclear cells were isolated from buffy coats. Naive CXCR3-negative and CXCR3-positive CD8+ T cells were flow-sorted on a FACSAria III. An RNeasy Mini Kit was used to extract total RNA from the sorted cells. Sequencing took place on a NextSeq 550. The Human TCR Profiling Kit (MiLaboratory) was used to prepare UMI-labeled 5' RACE TRB cDNA libraries. cDNA synthesis used the entire amount of extracted RNA, and PCR amplification then used the entire amount of cDNA produced. Libraries were prepared in parallel using an identical number of PCR cycles. Processing in the source paper ran as follows. With a minimum of two reads required per UMI, MIGEC and MiXCR pulled out about 49,000 +/- 11,000 unique UMI-labeled TRB cDNA molecules from each library. An average of approximately 40,000 +/- 10,000 functional in-frame TRB CDR3 nucleotide clonotypes without stop codons was found per library. After downsampling to 5000 UMI-labeled TRB molecules per sample, diversity metrics, including normalized Shannon-Wiener and Chao1, were computed in VDJtools. Clonotype-size-weighted physicochemical properties of the central five CDR3 residues (interaction energy, strength, volume and Kidera factor 4) were computed in VDJtools. Based on TCRdb reprocessing of the reads, there is one entry per CDR3 protein sequence, and DNA is missing. The V and J calls shown here were made by TCRdb, not taken from the authors' results. In this sample's table one finds approximately 100,000 distinct CDR3 sequences. Approximately 0.37% of the sample is taken by the ten largest.

The data belong to a study of CXCR3-negative and CXCR3-positive naive CD8 T cells (dated by TCRdb to between 2018 and 2020). Regarding the study in general: About 150 million TRB reads were obtained in total, roughly 1.5 +/- 0.3 million reads per library. Data from under 12 donors, pooled across two independent experiments, went into the diversity and physicochemical repertoire analyses. For the TRBV-TRBJ cluster analysis, the naive subsets came from 5 donors, while the memory cells came from 3 donors.

General study outcomes and caveats: Repertoire diversity was comparably high in both naive subsets but much lower in memory CD8+ T cells. Because surface CD5, which is linked to self-reactivity in mice, was comparable between the naive subsets, TCR interaction strength was also inferred from TRB CDR3 physicochemical properties. Compared with CXCR3-negative naive cells, CXCR3-positive naive cells had TRB CDR3s with higher hydrophobicity (lower Kidera factor 4), lower energy, and higher strength and volume indices. Freshly isolated PBMCs were used for most assays because CXCR3 expression went down partially after cryopreservation. TRBV-TRBJ usage was similar between naive CXCR3-negative and CXCR3-positive cells from the same donor, while memory cells showed distinct patterns.

From the cysteine through the phenylalanine, the CDR3 covers 14 amino acids. The entry carries no DNA sequence. The chain is encoded by TRBV12-3 or TRBV12-4 joined to TRBJ1-2; absent DNA, TCRdb's TRBD1 call cannot be checked. Source material: naive CXCR3+ CD8+ T cells from blood. In light of the paper, this sample's cell subset or site label describes: CD45RO-CCR7+CD27+CD95- naive CD8+ T cells expressing CXCR3 (TNR3+). The receptor's source is a human donor in good health. Some clones in this sample may be carry-over from other donors' samples. The CDR3 protein sequence reads: CASSFARVGVGYTF.